This T cell receptor beta chain was identified in a study of T cell responses to AZD1222 COVID-19 vaccine. At the level of the study: Second doses that came at about 4 or about 12 weeks were put together. Study-level findings and limits: Most donors were white British and more were female, and clonal diversity was possibly underestimated. Along spike, vaccine-associated CD4 TCRs were found throughout, with dominance at 160-218 and 743-854.

Some clones are missing from TCRdb's copy, which holds only in-frame ones; the method was immunoSEQ multiplex PCR. The profile covers about 160,000 clones, with less than 95% appearing a single time and approximately 1.5% taken by the ten largest. Concerning this clone itself: Antigen: not known.

CDR3 length equals 12 residues. Germline lookup yields CDR1 KGHSH and CDR2 LQKENI. Trimming took 8 bases from V and 3 from J, leaving 11 bases between them. This receptor was taken from an adult in good health. The chain recombines TRBV18 with TRBJ2-7; no reliable D call. The sample consisted of peripheral blood, taken on day 0 of AZD1222 vaccination. The CDR3 sequence is CASGPLLYEQYF. Here the CDR3 DNA reads TGTGCCAGCGGACCCCTTCTCTACGAGCAGTACTTC.